The sample holds one count of the clone carrying this T cell receptor beta chain. The sample originates from a study of blood T cell repertoires in COVID-19. The overall study: Sites in the United States, Italy and Spain provided acute and convalescent COVID-19 samples. T cells, B-cell-depleted T cells, or PBMCs supplied cDNA or gDNA.

V lost 0 bases to trimming and J lost 2 bases; unmatched junction nucleotides: 8. Germline lookup yields CDR1 LNHNV and CDR2 YYDKDF (reference sequence). The CDR3 covers 17 residues. Study processing details: It was from reference gene primer amplification that nucleated cell counts were estimated. Sequenced by immunoSEQ multiplex PCR; TCRdb stores in-frame clones only, minus some. The DNA was the basis for D and trimming; V, J and clone size are from that table. The data show over 25,000 clones, roughly 91% seen once. The chain is built from TRBV15 and TRBJ1-1; TRBD1 matches at 8 bases. The sample comprised peripheral blood. This sequence originates from a man aged 65 to 85 with active or convalescent COVID-19. The CDR3 DNA reads as TGTGCCACCAGCAGAGATTCCGGGACAGGACTTAACACTGAAGCTTTCTTT. Translating gives CATSRDSGTGLNTEAFF.